A single T cell receptor beta chain is shown here with its context. The data derive from a study of control samples from healthy donors and cancer patients. The CDR3 spans 15 residues. After removal of 3 bases from V and 6 bases from J, the junction contained 9 bases not matched to a gene. Germline CDR1 LNHDA, CDR2 SQIVND (reference sequence). Produced via immunoSEQ multiplex PCR; TCRdb's table is partial and in-frame only. The top ten clones hold approximately 8% of a sample with about 96,000 clones, approximately 95% of them seen once. This TCR came from a young man in good health. Sequencing used blood. V usage is TRBV19 and J usage is TRBJ1-1, with TRBD1 matching 8 bases. In DNA form, the CDR3 reads TGTGCCAGTAGTATGAGGACAGGGAAAGGTTCTGAAGCTTTCTTT. Protein sequence: CASSMRTGKGSEAFF.